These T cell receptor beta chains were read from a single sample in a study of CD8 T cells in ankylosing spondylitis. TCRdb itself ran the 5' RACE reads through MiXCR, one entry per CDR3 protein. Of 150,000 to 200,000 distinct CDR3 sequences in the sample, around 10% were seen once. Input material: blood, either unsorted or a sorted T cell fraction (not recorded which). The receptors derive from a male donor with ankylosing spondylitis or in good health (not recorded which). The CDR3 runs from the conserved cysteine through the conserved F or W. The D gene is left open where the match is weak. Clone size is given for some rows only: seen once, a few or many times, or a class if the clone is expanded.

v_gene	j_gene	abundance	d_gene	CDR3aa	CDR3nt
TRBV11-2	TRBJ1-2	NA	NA	CASSSSQPTGPGDYGYTF	TGTGCCAGCAGCTCATCCCAACCTACAGGCCCTGGGGACTATGGCTACACCTTC
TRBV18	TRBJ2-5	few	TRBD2	CASSPPVRGRGRETQYF	TGTGCCAGCTCACCACCGGTCCGCGGGAGAGGCCGAGAGACCCAGTACTTC
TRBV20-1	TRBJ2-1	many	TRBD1	CSVPARTGGSYNEQFF	TGCAGTGTCCCTGCGAGGACAGGGGGTAGCTACAATGAGCAGTTCTTC
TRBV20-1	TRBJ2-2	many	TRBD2	CSARLAGVDTGELFF	TGCAGTGCTAGGCTAGCGGGAGTTGACACCGGGGAGCTGTTTTTT
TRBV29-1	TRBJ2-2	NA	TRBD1	CSVRGGIGTGANTGELFF	TGCAGCGTTAGGGGTGGAATTGGGACAGGGGCGAACACCGGGGAGCTGTTTTTT
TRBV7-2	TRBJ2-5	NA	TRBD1	CVSSSKTGSGTQYF	TGTGTCAGCAGCTCCAAGACAGGGAGTGGGACCCAGTACTTC
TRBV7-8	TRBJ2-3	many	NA	CASSLASGITDTQYF	TGTGCCAGCAGCTTAGCCTCAGGGATCACAGATACGCAGTATTTT
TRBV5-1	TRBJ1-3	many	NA	CASSLGRPSGNTIYF	TGCGCCAGCAGCTTGGGAAGACCTTCTGGAAACACCATATATTTT
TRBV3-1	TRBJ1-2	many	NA	CASSQELGRQFYGYTF	TGTGCCAGCAGCCAAGAGTTAGGTCGACAGTTCTATGGCTACACCTTC
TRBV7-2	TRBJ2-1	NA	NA	CASSLAGTRQHNEQFF	TGTGCCAGCAGCTTGGCCGGCACGAGGCAGCACAATGAGCAGTTCTTC